The clone carrying this T cell receptor (beta chain) was observed once. This specimen belongs to a study of technical replicates of blood from several donors. Trimming removed 5 bases from V and 3 bases from J, with 18 bases in between. In germline, CDR1 is LNHDA, CDR2 SQIVND (reference sequence). The CDR3 covers 16 residues. The repertoire was sequenced with immunoSEQ multiplex PCR; TCRdb's copy has only in-frame clones and lacks some. Of roughly 79,000 clones in the sample, more than 90% were seen once. The rearrangement uses TRBV19 and TRBJ2-3, with D maybe TRBD1 (8 bases). The sample comprised T cells isolated from PBMCs. This TCR derives from a human donor in good health. CDR3 sequence (DNA): TGTGCCAGTAGTTACGGCAGGGGGCGGGAGACAGATACGCAGTATTTT. This encodes CASSYGRGRETDTQYF.